Listed below are T cell receptor beta chains from one sample, sequenced in a study of blood T cell repertoires in COVID-19. Clones were sequenced by immunoSEQ multiplex PCR, and TCRdb holds only the in-frame ones, with some missing. The sample records under 250,000 clones, roughly 80% being singletons. Material for sequencing was peripheral blood. The source is a woman between 18 and 30 years old with acute or convalescent COVID-19. The CDR3 runs from the conserved cysteine through the conserved F or W. Size is omitted from some rows. Given values are once, few, many or a class for expanded clones.

cdr3_length | clone_size | j_call | v_call | cdr3_aa
13 | . | TRBJ1-2 | TRBV2 | CASRPDRGTGYTF
15 | few | TRBJ1-5 | TRBV6-2/TRBV6-3 | CASSRGTDFNQPQHF
13 | . | TRBJ2-5 | TRBV6-2/TRBV6-3 | CASSYDREETQYF
12 | . | TRBJ2-1 | TRBV7-9 | CASKEQGGEQFF
14 | . | TRBJ1-2 | TRBV19 | CASSIGQGIYGYTF
13 | . | TRBJ1-1 | TRBV6-5 | CASSWTDNTEAFF
12 | . | TRBJ1-2 | TRBV27 | CASRSILYGYTF
15 | . | TRBJ2-2 | TRBV4-2 | CASSQAGQNTGELFF
20 | . | TRBJ1-1 | TRBV19 | CASANPSDRVVVFGVTEAFF
16 | . | TRBJ1-3 | TRBV5-1 | CASSRTDRGAGNTIYF
17 | . | TRBJ2-3 | TRBV28 | CASSPYPLERERDTQYF
14 | . | TRBJ1-5 | TRBV25-1 | CASSAGQGAEPQHF
17 | few | TRBJ2-7 | TRBV2 | CASTRVLAGGQGGEQYF
13 | . | TRBJ1-2 | TRBV7-2 | CASSLGGDYGYTF
15 | . | TRBJ1-5 | TRBV24-1 | CATSEDREGNQPQHF
13 | . | TRBJ2-2 | TRBV25-1 | CASSALVPGELFF
15 | . | TRBJ1-6 | TRBV7-2 | CASSRLGGYNSPLHF